This T cell receptor (beta chain) was profiled in a study of shared clonotypes between healthy human individuals. Germline values: CDR1 MDHEN, CDR2 SYDVKM. The CDR3 loop spans 13 amino acids. The table came from immunoSEQ multiplex PCR; TCRdb's copy has only in-frame clones and leaves some out. The sample holds some 2.4 million clones; roughly 93% are singletons and the top ten take 0.35% to 0.45%. Study-level results: What naive subsets generally showed was a larger estimated richness than memory subsets showed.

Concerning this clone itself: What it recognizes is unknown.

The chain combines TRBV28 with TRBJ2-5, with a tentative D call TRBD2 (5 bases). The J call may be wrong; the DNA end is better matched by TRBJ2-7. Material: naive CD4+ T cells from PBMCs. Indicated subset: CD45RA+ positively selected. This sequence was found in a man aged 18 to 29 in good health. Some clones in this sample may be carry-over from other donors' samples. In DNA form, the CDR3 reads TGTGCCAGCCGGCAGGTCGCCGGGAACGAGCAGTACTTC. Its translation is CASRQVAGNEQYF.